These 6 T cell receptor beta chains were sequenced from one sample in a study of shared clonotypes between healthy human individuals. Assay: immunoSEQ multiplex PCR; the TCRdb copy retains only in-frame clones and omits some. Here the sample spans over a million clones, around three quarters being singletons. Sequenced: memory CD4+ T cells from PBMCs. Subset given: CD45RA-negative fraction. Receptors were obtained from a man aged 18 to 30 in good health. Some clones in this sample may be carry-over from other donors' samples.

V and J are TRBV28 and TRBJ2-3, with D unclear. This CDR3 region has 13 residues. The V and J ends lost 6 bases and 7 bases respectively, with 14 bases between them. The germline V gene encodes CDR1 MDHEN and CDR2 SYDVKM. The CDR3 nucleotides read TGTGCCAGCAGCCGACAACCGACGAATACGCAGTATTTT. This encodes CASSRQPTNTQYF.

The chain uses TRBV27 and TRBJ2-5; 7 bases are a match to TRBD2. The V gene's germline CDR1 is MNHEY and CDR2 SMNVEV (reference sequence). CDR3 size: 13 residues. The J segment lost 5 bases and the V segment lost 3 bases, leaving 3 bases of the junction unmatched. The CDR3 loop reads CASSFGLGETQYF. The CDR3 DNA is TGTGCCAGCAGTTTCGGACTAGGGGAGACCCAGTACTTC.

As to this clone: Other nucleotide sequences from this sample produce the same CDR3. The V gene is TRBV11-3, the J gene TRBJ1-1, with D possibly being TRBD1 (5 bases). Germline V gene lookup returns CDR1 SGHNT and CDR2 YENEEA. CDR3 length: 14 residues. V lost 3 bases and J lost 1, with 9 bases in between. The CDR3 region has the DNA TGTGCCAGCAGCTTTTCGGGGGGGAACACTGAAGCTTTCTTT. This encodes CASSFSGGNTEAFF.

On this clone: The same CDR3 can be traced to other DNA sequences in this sample. The chain carries TRBV18 and TRBJ2-1; 9 bases are a match to TRBD2. The CDR3 spans 14 residues. The germline gives CDR1 KGHSH, CDR2 LQKENI. The J segment lost 6 bases and the V segment lost 3 bases, leaving 3 bases of the junction unmatched. In DNA form, the CDR3 reads TGTGCCAGCTCACCCGGACTAGCGATCAATGAGCAGTTCTTC. Translated: CASSPGLAINEQFF.

The genes are TRBV28 and TRBJ2-2, with D possibly matching TRBD2 (5 bases). CDR3 length equals 20 residues. Germline CDR1 MDHEN, CDR2 SYDVKM. V was trimmed by 4 bases and J by 1 base, leaving 25 bases between them. This chain's CDR3 is CASSSPRPPRNRENTGELFF. CDR3 nucleotides: TGTGCCAGCAGTTCCCCTAGGCCCCCACGTAACCGGGAGAACACCGGGGAGCTGTTTTTT.

V is TRBV28 and J is TRBJ2-3, with TRBD1 as a possible D gene (6 bases). The germline V gene encodes CDR1 MDHEN and CDR2 SYDVKM. The V and J ends lost 4 bases and 1 base respectively, with 12 bases between them. This CDR3 has 15 amino acids. The CDR3 DNA reads as TGTGCCAGCAGTTCTGGGGGCCGAGGCACAGATACGCAGTATTTT. The encoded protein is CASSSGGRGTDTQYF.